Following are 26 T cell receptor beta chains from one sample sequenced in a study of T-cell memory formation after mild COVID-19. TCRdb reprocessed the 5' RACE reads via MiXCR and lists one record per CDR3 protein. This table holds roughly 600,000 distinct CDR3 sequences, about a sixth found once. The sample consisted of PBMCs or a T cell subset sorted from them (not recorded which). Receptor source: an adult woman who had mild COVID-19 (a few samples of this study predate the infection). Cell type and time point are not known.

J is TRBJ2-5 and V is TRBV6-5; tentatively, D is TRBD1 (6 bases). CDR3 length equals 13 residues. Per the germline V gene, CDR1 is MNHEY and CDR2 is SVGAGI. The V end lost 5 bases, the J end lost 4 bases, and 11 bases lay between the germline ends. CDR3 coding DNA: TGTGCCAGCAGTCTGAACAGGGCAGAGACCCAGTACTTC. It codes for CASSLNRAETQYF.

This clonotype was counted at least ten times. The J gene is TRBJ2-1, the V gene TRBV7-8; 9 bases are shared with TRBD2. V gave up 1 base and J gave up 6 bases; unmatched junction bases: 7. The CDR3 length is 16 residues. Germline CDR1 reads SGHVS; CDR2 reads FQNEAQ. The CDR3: CASSLGPAGGRNEQFF. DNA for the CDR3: TGTGCCAGCAGCTTAGGTCCAGCGGGGGGCCGCAATGAGCAGTTCTTC.

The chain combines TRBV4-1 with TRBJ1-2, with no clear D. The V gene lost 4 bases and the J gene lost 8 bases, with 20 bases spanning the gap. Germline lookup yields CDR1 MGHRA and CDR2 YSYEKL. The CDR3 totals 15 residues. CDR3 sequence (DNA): TGCGCCAGCAGCCGGGAGGAAGGCGGCCTTTGGGGCTACACCTTC. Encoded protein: CASSREEGGLWGYTF.

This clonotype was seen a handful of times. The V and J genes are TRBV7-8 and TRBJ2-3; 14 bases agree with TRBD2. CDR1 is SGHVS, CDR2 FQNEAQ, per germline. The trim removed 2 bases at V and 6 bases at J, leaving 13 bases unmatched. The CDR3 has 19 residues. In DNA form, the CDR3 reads TGTGCCAGCAGCTTAACCCGATTCGGACTAGCGGGGGGTCGGGATACGCAGTATTTT. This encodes CASSLTRFGLAGGRDTQYF.

The CDR3 DNA reads as TGTGCCAGCAGTGAAGGCGGGGGCCTCAATGAGCAGTTCTTC. It yields the protein CASSEGGGLNEQFF. The chain is built from TRBV2 and TRBJ2-1, with D perhaps TRBD2 (7 bases). The CDR3 contains 14 residues. CDR1 is SNHLY, CDR2 FYNNEI, per germline. The V end was cut by 1 base, the J end by 6 bases, with 10 bases between.

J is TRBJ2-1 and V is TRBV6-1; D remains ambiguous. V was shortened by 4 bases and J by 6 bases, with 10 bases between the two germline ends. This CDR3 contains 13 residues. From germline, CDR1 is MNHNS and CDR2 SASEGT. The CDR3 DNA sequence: TGTGCCAGCAGTGCTAACCCTCGCAATGAGCAGTTCTTC. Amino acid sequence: CASSANPRNEQFF.

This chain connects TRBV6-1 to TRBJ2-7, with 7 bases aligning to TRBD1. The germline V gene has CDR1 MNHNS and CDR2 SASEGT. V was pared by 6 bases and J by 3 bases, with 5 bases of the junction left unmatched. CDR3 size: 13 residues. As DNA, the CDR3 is TGTGCCAGCAGAGGGGACAGAAACTACGAGCAGTACTTC. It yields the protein CASRGDRNYEQYF.

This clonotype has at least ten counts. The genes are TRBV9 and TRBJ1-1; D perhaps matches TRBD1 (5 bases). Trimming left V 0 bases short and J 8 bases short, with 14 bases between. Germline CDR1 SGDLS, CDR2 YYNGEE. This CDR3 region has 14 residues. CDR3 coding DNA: TGTGCCAGCAGCGTAGATGGATGGGGCCGCGAAGCTTTCTTT. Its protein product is CASSVDGWGREAFF.

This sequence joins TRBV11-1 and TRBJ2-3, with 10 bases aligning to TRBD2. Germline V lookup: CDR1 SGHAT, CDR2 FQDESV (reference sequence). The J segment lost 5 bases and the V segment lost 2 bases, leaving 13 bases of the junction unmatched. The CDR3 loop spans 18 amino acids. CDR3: CASSLPRRVAGGQDTQYF. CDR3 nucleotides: TGTGCCAGCAGCTTACCCCGGCGGGTAGCGGGAGGTCAAGATACGCAGTATTTT.

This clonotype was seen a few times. The CDR3 here is CASSLAWDYHNEQFF. DNA for the CDR3: TGCGCCAGCAGCTTGGCTTGGGACTATCATAATGAGCAGTTCTTC. The chain links TRBV5-1 to TRBJ2-1; 7 bases map to TRBD2. Germline CDR1 reads SGHRS; CDR2 reads YFSETQ. Trimming at V came to 0 bases and at J to 7 bases, leaving 7 bases not matched to a gene. The CDR3 is 15 residues long.

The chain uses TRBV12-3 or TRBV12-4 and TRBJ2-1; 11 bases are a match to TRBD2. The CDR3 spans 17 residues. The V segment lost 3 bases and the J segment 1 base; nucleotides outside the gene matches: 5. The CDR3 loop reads CASSFRGLAVSYNEQFF. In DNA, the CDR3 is TGTGCCAGCAGTTTCAGGGGACTAGCGGTATCCTACAATGAGCAGTTCTTC.

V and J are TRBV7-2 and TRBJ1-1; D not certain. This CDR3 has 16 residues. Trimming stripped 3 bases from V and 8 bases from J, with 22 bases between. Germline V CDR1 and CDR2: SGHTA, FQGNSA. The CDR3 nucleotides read TGTGCCAGCAGCTTTCCTCGTGTCGTGGTGCCACCAGAAGCTTTCTTT. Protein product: CASSFPRVVVPPEAFF.

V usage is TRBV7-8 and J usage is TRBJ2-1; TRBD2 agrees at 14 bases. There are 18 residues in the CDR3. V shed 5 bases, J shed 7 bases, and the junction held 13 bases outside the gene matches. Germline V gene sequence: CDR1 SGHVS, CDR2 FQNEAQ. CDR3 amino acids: CASSLGTSGSAYFNEQFF. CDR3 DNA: TGTGCCAGCAGCCTCGGGACTAGCGGGAGTGCCTACTTTAATGAGCAGTTCTTC.

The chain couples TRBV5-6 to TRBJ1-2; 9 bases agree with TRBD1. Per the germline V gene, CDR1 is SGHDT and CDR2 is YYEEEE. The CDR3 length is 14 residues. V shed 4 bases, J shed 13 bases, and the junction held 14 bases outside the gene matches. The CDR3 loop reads CASSRINPGQGFTF. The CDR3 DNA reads TGTGCCAGCAGCCGAATAAACCCGGGACAGGGTTTCACCTTC. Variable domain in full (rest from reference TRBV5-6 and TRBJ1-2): DAGVTQSPTHLIKTRGQQVTLRCSPKSGHDTVSWYQQALGQGPQFIFQYYEEEERQRGNFPDRFSGHQFPNYSSELNVNALLLGDSALYLCASSRINPGQGFTFGSGTRLTVV.

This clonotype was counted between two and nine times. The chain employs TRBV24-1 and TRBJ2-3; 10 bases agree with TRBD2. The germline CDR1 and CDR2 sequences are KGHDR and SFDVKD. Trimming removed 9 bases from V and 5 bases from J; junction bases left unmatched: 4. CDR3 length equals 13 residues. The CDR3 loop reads CATSAGGRDTQYF. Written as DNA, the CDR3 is TGTGCCACCTCAGCGGGGGGGCGAGATACGCAGTATTTT.

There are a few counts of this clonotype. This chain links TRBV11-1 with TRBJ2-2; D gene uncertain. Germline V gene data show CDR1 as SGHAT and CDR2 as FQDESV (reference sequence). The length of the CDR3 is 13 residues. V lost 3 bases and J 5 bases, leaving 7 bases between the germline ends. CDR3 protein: CASSFKVTGELFF. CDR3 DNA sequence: TGTGCCAGCAGCTTTAAGGTTACCGGGGAGCTGTTTTTT.

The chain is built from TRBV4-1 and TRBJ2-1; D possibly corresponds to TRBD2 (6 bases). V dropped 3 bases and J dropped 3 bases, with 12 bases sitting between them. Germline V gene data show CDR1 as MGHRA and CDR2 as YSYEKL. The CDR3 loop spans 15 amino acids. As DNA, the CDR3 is TGCGCCAGCAGCCAGGGCGGGACTCACTACAATGAGCAGTTCTTC. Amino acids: CASSQGGTHYNEQFF.

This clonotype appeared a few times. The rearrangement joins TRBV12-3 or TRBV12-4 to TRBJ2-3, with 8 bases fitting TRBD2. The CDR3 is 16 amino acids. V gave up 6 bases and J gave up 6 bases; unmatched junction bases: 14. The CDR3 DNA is TGTGCCAGCAGCCCAGGCTTTACGGGGGGGGCGGATACGCAGTATTTT. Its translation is CASSPGFTGGADTQYF.

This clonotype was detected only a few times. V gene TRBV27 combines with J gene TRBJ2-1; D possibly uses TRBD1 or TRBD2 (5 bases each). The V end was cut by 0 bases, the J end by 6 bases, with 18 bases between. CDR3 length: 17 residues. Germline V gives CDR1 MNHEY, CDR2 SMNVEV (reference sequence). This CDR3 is CASSLSPGPLVGNEQFF. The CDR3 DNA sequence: TGTGCCAGCAGTTTATCTCCGGGACCCCTGGTTGGCAATGAGCAGTTCTTC.

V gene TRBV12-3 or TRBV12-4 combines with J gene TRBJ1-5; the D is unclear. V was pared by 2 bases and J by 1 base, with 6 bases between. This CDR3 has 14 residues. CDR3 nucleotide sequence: TGTGCCAGCAGTTTAAGTTTGAGCAATCAGCCCCAGCATTTT. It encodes CASSLSLSNQPQHF.

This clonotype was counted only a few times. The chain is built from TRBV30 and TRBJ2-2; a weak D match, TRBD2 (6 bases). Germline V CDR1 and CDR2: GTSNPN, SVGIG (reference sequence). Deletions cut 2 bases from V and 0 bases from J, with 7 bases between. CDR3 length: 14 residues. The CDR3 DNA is TGTGCCTGGAGTAAGCGGGCGAACACCGGGGAGCTGTTTTTT. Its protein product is CAWSKRANTGELFF. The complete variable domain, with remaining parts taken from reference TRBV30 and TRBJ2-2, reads SQTIHQWPATLVQPVGSPLSLECTVEGTSNPNLYWYRQAAGRGLQLLFYSVGIGQISSEVPQNLSASRPQDRQFILSSKKLLLSDSGFYLCAWSKRANTGELFFGEGSRLTVL.

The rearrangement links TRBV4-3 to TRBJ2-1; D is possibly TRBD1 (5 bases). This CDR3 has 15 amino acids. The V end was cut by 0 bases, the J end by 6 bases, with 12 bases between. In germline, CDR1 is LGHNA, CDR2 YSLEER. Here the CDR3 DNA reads TGCGCCAGCAGCCAAGACAGGGCGAACGGCAATGAGCAGTTCTTC. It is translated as CASSQDRANGNEQFF.

CDR3 DNA sequence: TGTGCCAGCAGCTTAGTCCCTATCTGGCGGGAGGAGGTCAATGAGCAGTTCTTC. It codes for CASSLVPIWREEVNEQFF. The J gene is TRBJ2-1, the V gene TRBV7-9; TRBD2 aligns across 8 bases. The ends lost 1 base at V and 6 bases at J; junction bases unmatched: 14. The germline V gene encodes CDR1 SEHNR and CDR2 FQNEAQ (reference sequence). The CDR3 totals 18 residues.

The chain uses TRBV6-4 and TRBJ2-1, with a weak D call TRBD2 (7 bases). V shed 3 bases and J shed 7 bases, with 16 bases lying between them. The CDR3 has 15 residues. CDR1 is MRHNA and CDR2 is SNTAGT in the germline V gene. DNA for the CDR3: TGTGCCAGCAGTGATTGGGGGGGGCCGGGAAATGAGCAGTTCTTC. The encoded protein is CASSDWGGPGNEQFF.

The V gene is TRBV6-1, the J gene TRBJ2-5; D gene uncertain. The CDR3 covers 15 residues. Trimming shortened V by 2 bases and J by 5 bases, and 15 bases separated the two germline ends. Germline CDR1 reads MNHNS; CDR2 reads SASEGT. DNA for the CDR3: TGTGCCAGCAGTGAAATGGCGGCGGAGTGGGAGACCCAGTACTTC. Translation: CASSEMAAEWETQYF.

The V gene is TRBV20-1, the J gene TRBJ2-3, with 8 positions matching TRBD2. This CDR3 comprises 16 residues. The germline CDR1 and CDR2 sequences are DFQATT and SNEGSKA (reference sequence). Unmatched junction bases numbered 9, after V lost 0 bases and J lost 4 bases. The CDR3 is CSARDPKAGVADTQYF. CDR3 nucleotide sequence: TGCAGTGCTAGAGATCCGAAAGCGGGAGTAGCAGATACGCAGTATTTT.